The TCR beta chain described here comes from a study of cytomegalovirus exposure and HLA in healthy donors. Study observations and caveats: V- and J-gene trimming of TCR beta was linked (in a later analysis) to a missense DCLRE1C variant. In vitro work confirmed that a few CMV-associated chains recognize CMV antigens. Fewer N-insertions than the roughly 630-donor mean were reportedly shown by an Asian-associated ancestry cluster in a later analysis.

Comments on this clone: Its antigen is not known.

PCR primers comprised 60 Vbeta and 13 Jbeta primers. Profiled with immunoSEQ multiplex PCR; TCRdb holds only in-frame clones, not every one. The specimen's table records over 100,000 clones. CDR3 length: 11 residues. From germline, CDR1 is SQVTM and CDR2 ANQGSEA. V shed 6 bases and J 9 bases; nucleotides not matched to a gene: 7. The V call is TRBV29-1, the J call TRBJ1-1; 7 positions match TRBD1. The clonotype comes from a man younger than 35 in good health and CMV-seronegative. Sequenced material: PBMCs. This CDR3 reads CSVDDREKAFF. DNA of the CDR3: TGCAGCGTAGACGACAGGGAAAAAGCTTTCTTT. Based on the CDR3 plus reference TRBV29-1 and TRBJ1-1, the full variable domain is SAVISQKPSRDICQRGTSLTIQCQVDSQVTMMFWYRQQPGQSLTLIATANQGSEATYESGFVIDKFPISRPNLTFSTLTVSNMSPEDSSIYLCSVDDREKAFFGQGTRLTVV.